What follows are 3 T cell receptor beta chains derived from one specimen sequenced in a study of shared clonotypes between healthy human individuals. Produced via immunoSEQ multiplex PCR; TCRdb's table is partial and in-frame only. This table holds millions of clones, roughly 93% found once. Sequencing input: naive CD4+ T cells from PBMCs. Subset specified: CD45RA+ positively selected. The receptors originated from a man in his late teens or twenties in good health. Some clones in this sample may be carry-over from other donors' samples.

Points on this clone: This sample also contains other DNA sequences that code for the same CDR3. The chain recombines TRBV7-9 with TRBJ2-2; D could derive from TRBD1 or TRBD2 (5 bases each). Trimming shortened V by 1 base and J by 2 bases, and 8 bases separated the two germline ends. CDR1 is SEHNR, CDR2 FQNEAQ, per germline (reference sequence). This CDR3 comprises 15 residues. This CDR3 reads CASSLGGPNTGELFF. CDR3 coding DNA: TGTGCCAGCAGCTTAGGGGGACCTAACACCGGGGAGCTGTTTTTT.

The V call is TRBV19, the J call TRBJ1-2; D possibly corresponds to TRBD1 (6 bases). V was cut by 3 bases and J by 5 bases, with 13 bases left in between. In germline, CDR1 is LNHDA, CDR2 SQIVND (reference sequence). The CDR3 consists of 14 residues. The CDR3 here is CASSINRAEYGYTF. CDR3 nucleotides: TGTGCCAGTAGTATTAACAGGGCTGAATATGGCTACACCTTC.

V gene TRBV19 combines with J gene TRBJ2-6; TRBD1 aligns across 7 bases. CDR1 and CDR2 from the germline V gene are LNHDA and SQIVND (reference sequence). There are 17 residues in the CDR3. V lost 2 bases to trimming and J lost 2 bases; unmatched junction nucleotides: 6. The CDR3 DNA reads TGTGCCAGTAGTATACGGGCAGGGGGTGCTGGGGCCAACGTCCTGACTTTC. Encoded protein: CASSIRAGGAGANVLTF.